Many counts were recorded for the clone carrying this TCR beta chain. This entry comes from a study of metastatic and nonmetastatic thyroid tumors. Study in general: Repertoire comparisons spanned blood and tumor or nodule tissue from malignant and benign thyroid patients.

TCRdb reanalyzed the PCR reads with MiXCR. The repertoire includes more than 10,000 clones, approximately 29% of them detected once, and about a sixth sits in the top ten. Patients were all untreated before their thyroid surgery. Looked up from germline, CDR1 is MNHEY and CDR2 is SVGEGT. The CDR3 is 14 residues long. V trimming: 6 bases; J trimming: 5 bases; junction bases outside the gene matches: 7. The V and J genes are TRBV6-2 or TRBV6-3 and TRBJ1-5, with TRBD1 matching 7 bases. This clonotype was sampled from a female donor with papillary thyroid cancer or a benign thyroid nodule (not recorded which). Some clones in this sample may be carry-over from other donors' samples. The sequenced material came from tumor tissue. The CDR3 is CASRLDRNYQPQHF. The CDR3, as DNA: TGTGCCAGCAGGTTGGACAGGAACTATCAGCCCCAGCATTTT.